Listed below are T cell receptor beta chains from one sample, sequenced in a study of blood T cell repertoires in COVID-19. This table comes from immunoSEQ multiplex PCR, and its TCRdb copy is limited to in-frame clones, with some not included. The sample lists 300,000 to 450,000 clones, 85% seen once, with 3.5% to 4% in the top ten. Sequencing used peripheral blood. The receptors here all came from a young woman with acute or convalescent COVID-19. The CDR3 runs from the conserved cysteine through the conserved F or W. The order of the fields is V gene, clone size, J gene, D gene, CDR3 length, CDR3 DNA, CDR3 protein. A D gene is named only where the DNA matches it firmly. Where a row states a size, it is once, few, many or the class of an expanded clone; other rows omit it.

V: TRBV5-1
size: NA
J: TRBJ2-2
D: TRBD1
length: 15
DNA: TGCGCCAGCAGCTTGGGGGACAGGGCTGGCGGGGAGCTGTTTTTT
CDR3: CASSLGDRAGGELFF

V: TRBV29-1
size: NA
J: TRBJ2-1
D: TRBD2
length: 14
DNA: TGCAGCGCGAGCGGGAGACTCTCCTACAATGAGCAGTTCTTC
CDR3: CSASGRLSYNEQFF

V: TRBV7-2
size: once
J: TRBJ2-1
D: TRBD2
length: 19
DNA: TGTGCCAGCAAAGGTCCGGGACTAGCGGGAGGGAGCTCCTACAATGAGCAGTTCTTC
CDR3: CASKGPGLAGGSSYNEQFF

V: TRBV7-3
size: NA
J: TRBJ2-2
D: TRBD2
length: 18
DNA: TGTGCCAGCAGCTACTTCGGGCTAGCGGGAGGTGGTACCGGGGAGCTGTTTTTT
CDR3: CASSYFGLAGGGTGELFF

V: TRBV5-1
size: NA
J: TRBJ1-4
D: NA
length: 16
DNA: TGCGCCAGCAGCCTGCGAGGGTGGAGGACTAATGAAAAACTGTTTTTT
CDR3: CASSLRGWRTNEKLFF

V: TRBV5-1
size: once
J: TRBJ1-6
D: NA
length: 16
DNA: TGCGCCAGCAGCCCTACTTTAGGGGTGGAAAATTCACCCCTCCACTTT
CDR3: CASSPTLGVENSPLHF

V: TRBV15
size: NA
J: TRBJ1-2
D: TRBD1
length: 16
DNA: TGTGCCACCAGCAGATCAGGACAGGGGGGTAGCTATGGCTACACCTTC
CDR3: CATSRSGQGGSYGYTF

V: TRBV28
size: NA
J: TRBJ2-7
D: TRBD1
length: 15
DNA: TGTGCCAGCAGTCCCCCGGGACAGAGTAACTACGAGCAGTACTTC
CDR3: CASSPPGQSNYEQYF

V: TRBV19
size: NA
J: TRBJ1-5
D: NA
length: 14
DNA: TGTGCCAGTAGTATAGTTCTGAGCAATCAGCCCCAGCATTTT
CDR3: CASSIVLSNQPQHF

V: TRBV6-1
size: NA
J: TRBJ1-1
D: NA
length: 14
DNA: TGTGCCAGCAGTGAGTACACAGGGTTCACTGAAGCTTTCTTT
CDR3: CASSEYTGFTEAFF

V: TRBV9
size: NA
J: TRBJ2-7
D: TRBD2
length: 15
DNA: TGTGCCAGCAGCGGGGGACTAGCGGTTCCCTACGAGCAGTACTTC
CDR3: CASSGGLAVPYEQYF

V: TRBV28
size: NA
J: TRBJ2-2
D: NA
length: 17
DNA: TGTGCCAGCAGTTTAATTTCGGCAGGGGTCAACACCGGGGAGCTGTTTTTT
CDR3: CASSLISAGVNTGELFF

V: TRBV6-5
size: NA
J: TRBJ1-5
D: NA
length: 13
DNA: TGTGCCAGCAGCCCAGGGGATGGGCAGCCCCAGCATTTT
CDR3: CASSPGDGQPQHF

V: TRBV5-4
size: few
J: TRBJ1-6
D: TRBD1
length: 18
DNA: TGTGCCAGCAGTTCTTTGGGACTCACAGGGGGCTCCAATTCACCCCTCCACTTT
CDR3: CASSSLGLTGGSNSPLHF

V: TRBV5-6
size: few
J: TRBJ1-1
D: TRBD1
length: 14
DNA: TGTGCCAGCAGCTTGGGGACAGGGAACACTGAAGCTTTCTTT
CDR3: CASSLGTGNTEAFF

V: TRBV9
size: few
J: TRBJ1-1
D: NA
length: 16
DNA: TGTGCCAGCAGCGAGCCGACAGACAAATTGAACACTGAAGCTTTCTTT
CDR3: CASSEPTDKLNTEAFF

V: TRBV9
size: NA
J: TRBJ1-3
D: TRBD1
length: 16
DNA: TGTGCCAGCAGCGACCCTCAGGGGGCGCGAGGAAACACCATATATTTT
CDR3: CASSDPQGARGNTIYF

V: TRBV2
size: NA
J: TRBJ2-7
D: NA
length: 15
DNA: TGTGCCAGCAGTGAACGAGGGCAGTTGTTGTACGAGCAGTACTTC
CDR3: CASSERGQLLYEQYF

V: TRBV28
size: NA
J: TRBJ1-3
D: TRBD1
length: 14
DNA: TGTGCCAGCAGCCGACAGGGGCTAGGAAACACCATATATTTT
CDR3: CASSRQGLGNTIYF

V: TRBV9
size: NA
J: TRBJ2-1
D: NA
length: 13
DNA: TGTGCCAGCAGCGTCGGTAGCGACAATGAGCAGTTCTTC
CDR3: CASSVGSDNEQFF

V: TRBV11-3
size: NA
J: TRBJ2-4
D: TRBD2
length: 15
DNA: TGTGCCAGCGACGCGGGAGCTCGGACCAAAAACATTCAGTACTTC
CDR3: CASDAGARTKNIQYF

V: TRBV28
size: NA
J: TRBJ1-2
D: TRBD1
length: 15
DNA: TGTGCCAGCAGTTTGACAGGGCGAGGGGGCTATGGCTACACCTTC
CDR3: CASSLTGRGGYGYTF

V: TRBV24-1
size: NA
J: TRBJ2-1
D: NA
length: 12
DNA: TGTGCCGTGGGCCAGGGGTTTAATGAGCAGTTCTTC
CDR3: CAVGQGFNEQFF

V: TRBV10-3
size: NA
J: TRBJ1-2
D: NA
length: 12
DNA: TGTGCCATCAGTGAGGTCGGGTATGGCTACACCTTC
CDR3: CAISEVGYGYTF

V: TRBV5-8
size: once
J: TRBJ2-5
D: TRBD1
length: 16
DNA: TGTGCCAGCACCCGGACAGGGAACCGTGATGGGGAGACCCAGTACTTC
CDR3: CASTRTGNRDGETQYF

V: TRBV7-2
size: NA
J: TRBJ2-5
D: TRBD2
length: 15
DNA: TGTGCCAGCAGCTTATCCCCTAGCGGGAAAGAGACCCAGTACTTC
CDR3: CASSLSPSGKETQYF

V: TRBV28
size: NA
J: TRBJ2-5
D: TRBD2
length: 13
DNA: TGTGCCAGCAGTTGGGGGGGAAGGGAGACCCAGTACTTC
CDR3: CASSWGGRETQYF

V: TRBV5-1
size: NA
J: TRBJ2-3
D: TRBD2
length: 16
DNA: TGCGCCAGCAGCTTGGCTACTAGCGGGGGAACAGATACGCAGTATTTT
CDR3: CASSLATSGGTDTQYF

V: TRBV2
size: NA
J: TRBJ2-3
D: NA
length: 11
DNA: TGTGCCAGCAAGGGGCCAACTGCGCAGTATTTT
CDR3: CASKGPTAQYF

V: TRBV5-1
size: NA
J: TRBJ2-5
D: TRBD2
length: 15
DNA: TGCGCCAGCAGCCCCCTCCCCCAGGGAGGGGAGACCCAGTACTTC
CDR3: CASSPLPQGGETQYF

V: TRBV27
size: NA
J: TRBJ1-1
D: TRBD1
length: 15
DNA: TGTGCCAGCAACCGCGGGACAGGCTTCTCCACTGAAGCTTTCTTT
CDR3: CASNRGTGFSTEAFF

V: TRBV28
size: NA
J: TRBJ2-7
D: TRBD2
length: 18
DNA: TGTGCCAGCAGTTCCGTCGAGCTAACTAGCGGGGGGGCCAAAGAGCAGTACTTC
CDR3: CASSSVELTSGGAKEQYF

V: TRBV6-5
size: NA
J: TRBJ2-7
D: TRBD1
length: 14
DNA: TGTGCCAGCACCCTGACAGGGCGCTTCTACGAGCAGTACTTC
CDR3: CASTLTGRFYEQYF

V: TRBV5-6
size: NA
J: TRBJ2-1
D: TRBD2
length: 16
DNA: TGTGCCAGCAGTTTCAAAACTAGCGGGGCCTACAATGAGCAGTTCTTC
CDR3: CASSFKTSGAYNEQFF

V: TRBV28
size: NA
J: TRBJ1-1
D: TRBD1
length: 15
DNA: TGTGCCAGCAGTCCGCCGACAGGGGGGTCCTTTGAAGCTTTCTTT
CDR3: CASSPPTGGSFEAFF

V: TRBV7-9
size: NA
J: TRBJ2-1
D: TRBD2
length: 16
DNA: TGTGCCAGCAGCTCCCCGGCGGGGGGCTCCTACAATGAGCAGTTCTTC
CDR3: CASSSPAGGSYNEQFF

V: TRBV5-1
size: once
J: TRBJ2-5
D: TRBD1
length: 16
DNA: TGCGCCAGCAGCCCCTGGGGGGGGGACAGGGAGGAGACCCAGTACTTC
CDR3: CASSPWGGDREETQYF

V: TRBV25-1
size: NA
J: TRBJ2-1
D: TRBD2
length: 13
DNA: TGTGCCGCCAGACTAGCGGGAGCCACTGAGCAGTTCTTC
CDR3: CAARLAGATEQFF

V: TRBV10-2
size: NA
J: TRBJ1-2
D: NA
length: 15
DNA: TGCGCCAGCAGTGAGTCGACGGTCAGGGTCGGTGGCTACACCTTC
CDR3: CASSESTVRVGGYTF

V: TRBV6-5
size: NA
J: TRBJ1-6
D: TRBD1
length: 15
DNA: TGTGCCAGCAGCCCGCGGCAGGGGGCTAATTCACCCCTCCACTTT
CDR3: CASSPRQGANSPLHF

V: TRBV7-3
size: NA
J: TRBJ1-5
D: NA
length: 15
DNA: TGTGCCAGCAACCGCAGGGTTTATAGCAATCAGCCCCAGCATTTT
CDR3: CASNRRVYSNQPQHF

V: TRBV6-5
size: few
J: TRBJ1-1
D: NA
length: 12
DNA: TGTGCCAGCACTGCGGGTAACACTGAAGCTTTCTTT
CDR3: CASTAGNTEAFF

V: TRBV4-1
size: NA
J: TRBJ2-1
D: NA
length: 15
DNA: TGCGCCAGCAGCCAAAGCAGGGATAGGCGCTATGAGCAGTTCTTC
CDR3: CASSQSRDRRYEQFF

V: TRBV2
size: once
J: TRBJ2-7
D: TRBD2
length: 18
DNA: TGTGCCAGCAGTGAAAATCCGTCTGGACTAGCGGGGGGGCTTGAGCAGTACTTC
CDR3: CASSENPSGLAGGLEQYF

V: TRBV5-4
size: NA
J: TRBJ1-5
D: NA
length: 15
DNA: TGTGCCAGCAGCTTGGGTCAGGGGCCGGATCAGCCCCAGCATTTT
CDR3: CASSLGQGPDQPQHF

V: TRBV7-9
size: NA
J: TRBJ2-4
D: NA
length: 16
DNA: TGTGCCAGCAGCTTAGCCGGACAGTTAGCCAAAAACATTCAGTACTTC
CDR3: CASSLAGQLAKNIQYF

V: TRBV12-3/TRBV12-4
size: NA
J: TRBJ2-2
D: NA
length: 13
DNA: TGTGCCAGCAGCTGGACTCTGGAGGGGGAGCTGTTTTTT
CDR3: CASSWTLEGELFF

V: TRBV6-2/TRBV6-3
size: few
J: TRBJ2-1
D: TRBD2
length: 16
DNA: TGTGCCAGCAGTTACATAGCGGGGGCCTCCTACAATGAGCAGTTCTTC
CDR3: CASSYIAGASYNEQFF

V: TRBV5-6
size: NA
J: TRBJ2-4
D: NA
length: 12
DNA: TGTGCCAGCAGCTCCCTGACAGGTCGGGCGTACTTC
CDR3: CASSSLTGRAYF

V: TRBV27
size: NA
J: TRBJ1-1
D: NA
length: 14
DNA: TGTGCCAGCAGTTTAAGCGGTTCAGTGACTGAAGCTTTCTTT
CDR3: CASSLSGSVTEAFF

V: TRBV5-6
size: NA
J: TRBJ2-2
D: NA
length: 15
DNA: TGTGCCAGCAGCCCGCCGCGGGGGAACACCGGGGAGCTGTTTTTT
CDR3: CASSPPRGNTGELFF

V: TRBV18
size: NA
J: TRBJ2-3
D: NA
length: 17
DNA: TGTGCCAGCTCACGGTTGGACATCTCCCCTAGCACAGATACGCAGTATTTT
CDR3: CASSRLDISPSTDTQYF

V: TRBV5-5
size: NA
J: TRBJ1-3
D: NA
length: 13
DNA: TGTGCCAGCAGCTTGGGAGCTGGAAACACCATATATTTT
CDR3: CASSLGAGNTIYF

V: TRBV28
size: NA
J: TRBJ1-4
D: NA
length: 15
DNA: TGTGCCAGCATTGAATCCAGGTCAGACGGAGAAAAACTGTTTTTT
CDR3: CASIESRSDGEKLFF